This T cell receptor beta chain was captured in a study of blood T cells in healthy people across ages. Study background: The template switching approach captured approximately one barcoded beta molecule for every two T cells.

CDR3 size: 15 residues. Germline V gene data show CDR1 as MGHDK and CDR2 as SYGVNS. Together with a sample-barcoded 5' primer, a J-beta primer mix was included in a second PCR lasting about 7 to 11 cycles. TCRdb reanalysed the 5' RACE reads using MiXCR and keeps one entry per CDR3 protein. The sample lists 650,000 to 700,000 distinct CDR3 sequences, roughly half occurring once. With regard to this clonotype: At one boundary the junction diverges from the germline segment, which might be a read error.

The gene calls are TRBV25-1 and TRBJ1-4; D not certain. The material sequenced was blood. The source of this sequence is an elderly woman in good health. The CDR3 nucleotides are TGTGCCAGCAGTGAACGGGCTGCAACTAATGGAAAACTGTTTTTT. It encodes CASSERAATNGKLFF.